Listed below are T cell receptor beta chains from one sample, sequenced in a study of cytomegalovirus exposure and HLA in healthy donors. The table came from immunoSEQ multiplex PCR; TCRdb's copy has only in-frame clones and leaves some out. Of roughly 150,000 clones listed, about four fifths are singletons. The sample consisted of PBMCs. Every receptor here comes from a woman aged 40 to 50 in good health and CMV-seropositive. Both conserved end residues are trimmed from each CDR3. The order of the fields is V gene, clone size, J gene, CDR3 protein. Only part of the rows carry a size: once, few, many, or a class if the clone is expanded.

V gene: TRBV6-1; clone size: NA; J gene: TRBJ2-2; CDR3 protein: ASSDAGELF
V gene: TRBV11-2; clone size: NA; J gene: TRBJ1-4; CDR3 protein: ASSPGTDATNEKLF
V gene: TRBV5-1; clone size: NA; J gene: TRBJ2-5; CDR3 protein: ASSFGEYQETQY
V gene: TRBV5-6; clone size: once; J gene: TRBJ2-1; CDR3 protein: ASSPSISGSYNEQF
V gene: TRBV5-5; clone size: NA; J gene: TRBJ2-5; CDR3 protein: ASSLYGGEETQY
V gene: TRBV5-1; clone size: NA; J gene: TRBJ2-7; CDR3 protein: ASSLAGFGRAEGEQY
V gene: TRBV19; clone size: NA; J gene: TRBJ1-5; CDR3 protein: ASSTTYDSNQPQH
V gene: TRBV5-1; clone size: NA; J gene: TRBJ2-6; CDR3 protein: ASSLGTGISGANVLT
V gene: TRBV4-2; clone size: NA; J gene: TRBJ2-2; CDR3 protein: ASSLGQGGDTGELF
V gene: TRBV5-1; clone size: NA; J gene: TRBJ2-7; CDR3 protein: ASSGTSGVVEQY
V gene: TRBV19; clone size: NA; J gene: TRBJ2-7; CDR3 protein: ASSIGRDTYEQY
V gene: TRBV14; clone size: NA; J gene: TRBJ2-5; CDR3 protein: ASSPRLAGGLTETQY
V gene: TRBV28; clone size: NA; J gene: TRBJ2-3; CDR3 protein: ASSLSPKATAFRGRASTDTQY
V gene: TRBV27; clone size: NA; J gene: TRBJ2-7; CDR3 protein: ASSSSYEQY
V gene: TRBV6-8; clone size: NA; J gene: TRBJ2-1; CDR3 protein: ASSTRTGGIDNEQF
V gene: TRBV7-8; clone size: NA; J gene: TRBJ1-2; CDR3 protein: ASTTGPTGYGYT
V gene: TRBV7-3; clone size: NA; J gene: TRBJ2-7; CDR3 protein: ASSSTSASMEQY
V gene: TRBV4-2; clone size: NA; J gene: TRBJ2-5; CDR3 protein: ASSQELGAPSGYKETQY
V gene: TRBV28; clone size: once; J gene: TRBJ1-2; CDR3 protein: ASSGGDRASYGYT
V gene: TRBV28; clone size: NA; J gene: TRBJ2-7; CDR3 protein: ASSPGETYEQY
V gene: TRBV27; clone size: few; J gene: TRBJ2-6; CDR3 protein: ASSSAPRGSGANVLT
V gene: TRBV27; clone size: NA; J gene: TRBJ2-1; CDR3 protein: ASSPLPAGGYNEQF
V gene: TRBV6-1; clone size: NA; J gene: TRBJ1-2; CDR3 protein: ASSEYGTGVYGYT
V gene: TRBV11-2; clone size: NA; J gene: TRBJ2-5; CDR3 protein: ASSLGRKGGWETQY
V gene: TRBV19; clone size: once; J gene: TRBJ2-1; CDR3 protein: ASSKEGLAGGSSYNEQF
V gene: TRBV15; clone size: NA; J gene: TRBJ1-4; CDR3 protein: ATSRETGTGAGKLF
V gene: TRBV6-5; clone size: NA; J gene: TRBJ1-5; CDR3 protein: ASKGGHSNQPQH
V gene: TRBV10-3; clone size: once; J gene: TRBJ2-7; CDR3 protein: AIRDSFYEQY
V gene: TRBV5-1; clone size: once; J gene: TRBJ2-5; CDR3 protein: ASSQLGGTQETQY
V gene: TRBV5-1; clone size: NA; J gene: TRBJ1-2; CDR3 protein: ASSSDSAGYT
V gene: TRBV5-1; clone size: NA; J gene: TRBJ2-5; CDR3 protein: ASSGRAGISAETQY
V gene: TRBV13; clone size: NA; J gene: TRBJ2-7; CDR3 protein: ASSPGVAGAFSYEQY
V gene: TRBV6-5; clone size: NA; J gene: TRBJ2-7; CDR3 protein: ASRPNRGQLNEQY
V gene: TRBV7-2; clone size: few; J gene: TRBJ2-7; CDR3 protein: ASSLAGGLANHEQY
V gene: TRBV2; clone size: NA; J gene: TRBJ2-7; CDR3 protein: ASRGDVYEQY
V gene: TRBV15; clone size: NA; J gene: TRBJ2-5; CDR3 protein: ATRPEGPGGQETQY
V gene: TRBV27; clone size: NA; J gene: TRBJ2-2; CDR3 protein: ASSFAGTSNTGELF
V gene: TRBV27; clone size: NA; J gene: TRBJ2-3; CDR3 protein: ASTRSYRGDTQY
V gene: TRBV6-5; clone size: NA; J gene: TRBJ2-7; CDR3 protein: ASSEGLAPYEQY
V gene: TRBV4-2; clone size: NA; J gene: TRBJ2-3; CDR3 protein: ASSQEGGEGTDTQY
V gene: TRBV11-3; clone size: NA; J gene: TRBJ2-7; CDR3 protein: ASSLLAGDYEQY
V gene: TRBV7-3; clone size: NA; J gene: TRBJ2-3; CDR3 protein: ASSRTSGYGGDTQY
V gene: TRBV6-5; clone size: NA; J gene: TRBJ2-2; CDR3 protein: ATFRDYSQSGELF
V gene: TRBV11-2; clone size: NA; J gene: TRBJ2-1; CDR3 protein: ASSLVPTSGIWSYNEQL
V gene: TRBV6-1; clone size: NA; J gene: TRBJ1-5; CDR3 protein: ASSSGVGENQPQH
V gene: TRBV11-3; clone size: NA; J gene: TRBJ2-1; CDR3 protein: ASSLVAGGNEQF
V gene: TRBV7-8; clone size: NA; J gene: TRBJ2-7; CDR3 protein: ASSLETGTSERSSYEQY
V gene: TRBV18; clone size: many; J gene: TRBJ1-1; CDR3 protein: ASAPGQGFTTEAF
V gene: TRBV30; clone size: NA; J gene: TRBJ2-3; CDR3 protein: AGYSGFSTDTQY
V gene: TRBV4-1; clone size: once; J gene: TRBJ2-3; CDR3 protein: ASSQGLTITDTQY
V gene: TRBV6-1; clone size: NA; J gene: TRBJ1-5; CDR3 protein: ASRGRVDQPQH
V gene: TRBV9; clone size: NA; J gene: TRBJ2-7; CDR3 protein: ASSVMAGSPYEQY
V gene: TRBV7-6; clone size: once; J gene: TRBJ2-5; CDR3 protein: ASSPQETQY
V gene: TRBV4-1; clone size: NA; J gene: TRBJ2-7; CDR3 protein: ASSAREGPYEQY
V gene: TRBV11-2; clone size: once; J gene: TRBJ2-1; CDR3 protein: ASSFLRTSGTYNEQF